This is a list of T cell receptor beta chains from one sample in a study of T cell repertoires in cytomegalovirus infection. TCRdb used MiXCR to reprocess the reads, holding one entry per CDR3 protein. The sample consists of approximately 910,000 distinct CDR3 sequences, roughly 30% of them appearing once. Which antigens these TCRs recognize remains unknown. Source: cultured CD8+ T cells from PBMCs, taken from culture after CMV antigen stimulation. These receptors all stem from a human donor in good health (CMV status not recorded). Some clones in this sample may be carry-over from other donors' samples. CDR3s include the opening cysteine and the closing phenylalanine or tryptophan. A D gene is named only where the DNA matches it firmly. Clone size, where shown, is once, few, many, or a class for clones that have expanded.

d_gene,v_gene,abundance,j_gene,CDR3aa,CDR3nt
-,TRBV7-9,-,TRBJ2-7,CASSLKGYYEQYF,TGTGCCAGCAGCTTAAAAGGGTACTACGAGCAGTACTTC
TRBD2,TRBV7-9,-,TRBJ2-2,CASNLAGNTGELFF,TGTGCCAGCAACTTAGCGGGAAACACCGGGGAGCTGTTTTTT
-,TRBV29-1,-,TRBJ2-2,CSVVVGAGELFF,TGCAGCGTCGTCGTCGGGGCCGGGGAGCTGTTTTTT
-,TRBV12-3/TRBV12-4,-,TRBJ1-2,CANSSSGIGGYGYTF,TGTGCCAACAGTTCCTCGGGGATTGGGGGCTATGGCTACACCTTC
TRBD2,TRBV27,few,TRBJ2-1,CASSWGGGGYNEQFF,TGTGCCAGCAGTTGGGGCGGGGGGGGGTACAATGAGCAGTTCTTC
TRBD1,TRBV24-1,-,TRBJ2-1,CATSDLAGTGDNEQFF,TGTGCCACCAGTGATTTAGCCGGGACAGGTGACAATGAGCAGTTCTTC
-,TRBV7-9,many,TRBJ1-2,CASSSSFGQQINYGYTF,TGTGCCAGCAGCTCCTCCTTTGGGCAGCAGATTAACTATGGCTACACCTTC
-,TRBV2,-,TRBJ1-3,CARLDSSGNTIYF,TGTGCCCGACTCGACAGCTCTGGAAACACCATATATTTT
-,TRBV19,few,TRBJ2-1,CASSIVLGPYNEQFF,TGTGCCAGTAGTATAGTCCTTGGCCCCTACAATGAGCAGTTCTTC
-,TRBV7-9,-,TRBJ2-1,CASSPTPTTDNEQFF,TGTGCCAGCAGCCCCACCCCGACAACCGACAATGAGCAGTTCTTC
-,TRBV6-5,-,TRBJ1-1,CASSYSILVRARSTEAFF,TGTGCCAGCAGTTACTCGATCTTGGTGAGGGCGCGGAGCACTGAAGCTTTCTTT
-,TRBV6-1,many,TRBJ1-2,CASSEGQAANYGYTF,TGTGCCAGCAGTGAAGGACAGGCCGCTAACTATGGCTACACCTTC
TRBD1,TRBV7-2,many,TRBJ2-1,CASSVTGFANEQFF,TGTGCCAGCAGCGTGACAGGGTTCGCCAATGAGCAGTTCTTC
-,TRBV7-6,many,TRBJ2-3,CASSLEDRTDTQYF,TGTGCCAGCAGCTTAGAAGACCGCACAGATACGCAGTATTTT
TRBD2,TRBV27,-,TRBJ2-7,CASSLRWRGGPYEQYF,TGTGCCAGCAGTTTAAGATGGCGGGGGGGCCCCTACGAGCAGTACTTC
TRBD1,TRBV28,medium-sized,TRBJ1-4,CASSFPTGGAGEKLFF,TGTGCCAGCAGTTTTCCGACAGGGGGCGCCGGTGAAAAACTGTTTTTT
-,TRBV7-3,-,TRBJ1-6,CASSSRVGTWYSPLHF,TGTGCCAGCAGCTCCCGAGTAGGGACATGGTATTCACCCCTCCACTTT
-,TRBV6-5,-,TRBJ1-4,CASSYSVDRSEEEKLFF,TGTGCCAGCAGTTACTCAGTAGACAGGTCGGAGGAGGAAAAACTGTTTTTT
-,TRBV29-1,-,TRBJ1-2,CSVPDGYGYTF,TGCAGCGTCCCGGACGGCTATGGCTACACCTTC
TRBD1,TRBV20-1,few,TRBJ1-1,CSARGTGDTEAFF,TGCAGTGCTAGAGGGACAGGGGACACTGAAGCTTTCTTT
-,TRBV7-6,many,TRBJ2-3,CASSSTLVRGADTQYF,TGTGCCAGCAGCAGTACACTGGTGAGGGGTGCAGATACGCAGTATTTT
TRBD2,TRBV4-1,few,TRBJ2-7,CASSPGLAGIYEQYF,TGCGCCAGCAGCCCAGGACTAGCGGGAATCTACGAGCAGTACTTC
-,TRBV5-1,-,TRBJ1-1,CATQEGPWNTEAFF,TGCGCCACCCAGGAGGGACCCTGGAACACTGAAGCTTTCTTT
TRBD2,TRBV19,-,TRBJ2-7,CASRPGGTLGPNEQYF,TGTGCCAGTAGACCGGGGGGGACCTTGGGGCCTAACGAGCAGTACTTC
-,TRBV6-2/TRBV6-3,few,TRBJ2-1,CASSYSRTPSYNEQFF,TGTGCCAGCAGTTACTCTAGGACTCCGTCCTACAATGAGCAGTTCTTC
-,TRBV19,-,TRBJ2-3,CASREDRSTDTQYF,TGTGCCAGTAGGGAAGACAGGAGCACAGATACGCAGTATTTT
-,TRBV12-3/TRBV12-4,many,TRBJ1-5,CASSSGDYSNQPQHF,TGTGCCAGCAGTTCAGGGGATTACAGCAATCAGCCCCAGCATTTT
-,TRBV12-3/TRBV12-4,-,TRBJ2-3,CASSLGVPVTDTQYF,TGTGCCAGCAGTTTAGGGGTCCCGGTCACAGATACGCAGTATTTT
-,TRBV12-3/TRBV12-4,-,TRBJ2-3,CASSRAEDTQYF,TGTGCCAGCAGTCGGGCTGAAGATACGCAGTATTTT
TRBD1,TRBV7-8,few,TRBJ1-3,CASSSDRGVGNTIYF,TGTGCCAGCAGCTCTGACAGGGGAGTGGGAAACACCATATATTTT
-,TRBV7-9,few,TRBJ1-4,CASSPGRGFNEKLFF,TGTGCCAGCAGCCCTGGACGGGGGTTTAATGAAAAACTGTTTTTT
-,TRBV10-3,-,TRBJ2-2,CAMMGYTGELFF,TGTGCCATGATGGGTTACACCGGGGAGCTGTTTTTT
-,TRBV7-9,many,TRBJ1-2,CASSDIYGYYGYTF,TGTGCCAGCAGCGATATATATGGGTACTATGGCTACACCTTC
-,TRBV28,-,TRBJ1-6,CASSASGTLQVISPLHF,TGTGCCAGCAGTGCCTCTGGGACCCTCCAGGTCATCTCACCCCTCCACTTT
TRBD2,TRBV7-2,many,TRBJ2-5,CASSFASGVQETQYF,TGTGCCAGCAGCTTTGCTAGCGGGGTTCAAGAGACCCAGTACTTC
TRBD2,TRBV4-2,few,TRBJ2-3,CASSHGAGGFTDTQYF,TGTGCCAGCAGCCATGGTGCGGGGGGCTTCACAGATACGCAGTATTTT
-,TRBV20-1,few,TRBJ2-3,CSARDMGESDTQYF,TGCAGTGCTAGAGATATGGGGGAGTCAGATACGCAGTATTTT